This is a list of T cell receptor beta chains from one sample in a study of patients and donors after allogeneic stem cell transplantation. In TCRdb, the RT-PCR reads were re-called with MiXCR into one record per CDR3 protein. Here the sample spans about a million distinct CDR3 sequences, about a sixth being singletons. The specimen was blood, either unsorted or a sorted T cell fraction (not recorded which). The receptors were sampled from a human donor who was either an allogeneic HSCT recipient or a stem cell or donor lymphocyte infusion donor (not recorded which). It is not recorded whose cells these are; they may come from a transplant donor. The CDR3 runs from the conserved cysteine through the conserved F or W. D genes are given only for firm matches. Clone size, where shown, is once, few, many, or a class for clones that have expanded.

v_call	clone_size	cdr3_length	j_call	d_call	cdr3_aa	cdr3_nt
TRBV10-3	NA	16	TRBJ2-1	NA	CAISLTPYSSYNEQFF	TGTGCCATCAGCCTAACACCCTATAGCTCCTACAATGAGCAGTTCTTC
TRBV4-3	NA	14	TRBJ1-2	NA	CASSRTVANYGYTF	TGCGCCAGCAGCCGGACAGTCGCTAACTATGGCTACACCTTC
TRBV7-2	NA	15	TRBJ2-7	TRBD1	CASSLRQGVAAVQYF	TGTGCCAGCAGCTTAAGGCAGGGGGTCGCTGCGGTGCAGTACTTC
TRBV7-8	NA	15	TRBJ2-2	NA	CASSSAIANTGELFF	TGTGCCAGCAGCTCAGCGATAGCGAACACCGGGGAGCTGTTTTTT
TRBV20-1	NA	16	TRBJ2-1	NA	CSARVPGASSYNEQFF	TGCAGTGCTAGAGTACCGGGGGCGAGCTCCTACAATGAGCAGTTCTTC
TRBV27	few	15	TRBJ1-3	NA	CASSFGGGSGNTIYF	TGTGCCAGCAGTTTCGGGGGGGGCTCTGGAAACACCATATATTTT
TRBV7-6	many	14	TRBJ1-5	NA	CASSLGFWDQPQHF	TGTGCCAGCAGCTTAGGCTTTTGGGATCAGCCCCAGCATTTT
TRBV12-3/TRBV12-4	few	20	TRBJ2-7	TRBD2	CASSSLTHHPSGLVPYEQYF	TGTGCCAGCAGTTCCTTGACCCATCACCCCTCGGGACTAGTCCCCTACGAGCAGTACTTC
TRBV7-2	many	14	TRBJ2-1	NA	CASSPGTLYNEQFF	TGTGCCAGCAGCCCCGGGACTCTATACAATGAGCAGTTCTTC
TRBV12-3/TRBV12-4	NA	17	TRBJ2-3	NA	CASSLRRIISVTDTQYF	TGTGCCAGCAGCTTACGTAGGATCATCAGTGTCACAGATACGCAGTATTTT
TRBV21-1	NA	15	TRBJ2-1	NA	CASSNTGCSYNEQFF	TGTGCCAGCAGCAATACGGGGTGCTCCTACAATGAGCAGTTCTTC
TRBV11-2	NA	15	TRBJ2-1	NA	CASSPQGGPNNEQFF	TGTGCCAGCAGCCCACAGGGAGGTCCCAACAATGAGCAGTTCTTC
TRBV3-1	NA	15	TRBJ1-2	NA	CASSQGPGAGYGYTF	TGTGCCAGCAGCCAAGGTCCGGGGGCTGGGTATGGCTACACCTTC
TRBV27	many	13	TRBJ2-1	NA	CASSYGGDNEQFF	TGTGCCAGCAGTTACGGGGGTGACAATGAGCAGTTCTTC
TRBV12-3/TRBV12-4	many	15	TRBJ1-4	NA	CASSRPTGSNEKLFF	TGTGCCAGCAGTCGCCCGACAGGATCTAATGAAAAACTGTTTTTT
TRBV12-3/TRBV12-4	many	13	TRBJ2-5	NA	CASSFDRQETQYF	TGTGCCAGCAGTTTTGACCGTCAAGAGACCCAGTACTTC
TRBV12-3/TRBV12-4	few	15	TRBJ2-3	NA	CASSFRAGSTDTQYF	TGTGCCAGCAGTTTCCGGGCGGGGTCCACAGATACGCAGTATTTT
TRBV24-1	NA	14	TRBJ1-2	NA	CATSAREGRVGYTF	TGTGCCACCAGTGCCAGGGAAGGACGGGTTGGCTACACCTTC
TRBV7-2	few	17	TRBJ2-7	NA	CASSLGERWGLTYEQYF	TGTGCCAGCAGCTTAGGGGAAAGGTGGGGCCTAACCTACGAGCAGTACTTC
TRBV5-1	NA	15	TRBJ2-7	TRBD1	CASSLAGQGAFEQYF	TGCGCCAGCAGCTTGGCGGGACAGGGGGCGTTCGAGCAGTACTTC
TRBV7-2	NA	14	TRBJ1-2	TRBD1	CASSYRDRHSGYTF	TGTGCCAGCAGTTACCGGGACAGGCACTCTGGCTACACCTTC
TRBV5-1	few	14	TRBJ2-1	TRBD2	CASRPTSGGNEQFF	TGCGCCAGCAGACCGACTAGCGGGGGCAATGAGCAGTTCTTC
TRBV12-3/TRBV12-4	NA	19	TRBJ1-3	TRBD1	CASSTFIRGQADSGNTIYF	TGTGCCAGCAGTACTTTTATACGTGGACAGGCAGACTCTGGAAACACCATATATTTT
TRBV4-2	NA	17	TRBJ2-3	TRBD2	CASSPSLGLAGPDTQYF	TGTGCCAGCAGCCCCTCCCTGGGACTAGCGGGACCAGATACGCAGTATTTT
TRBV2	NA	14	TRBJ2-1	TRBD1	CASIRDRARGEQFF	TGTGCCAGCATTAGGGACAGGGCCCGTGGTGAGCAGTTCTTC
TRBV2	NA	13	TRBJ2-5	NA	CASRKVGLGTQYF	TGTGCCAGCAGGAAGGTGGGCCTGGGTACCCAGTACTTC
TRBV29-1	NA	14	TRBJ1-1	NA	CSVVSRSLNTEAFF	TGCAGCGTTGTGAGTCGCAGCCTGAACACTGAAGCTTTCTTT
TRBV20-1	NA	13	TRBJ2-3	NA	CSAVGESRDTQYF	TGCAGTGCTGTCGGCGAGTCCAGAGATACGCAGTATTTT
TRBV7-2	NA	15	TRBJ2-3	TRBD2	CASSLGRLASDTQYF	TGTGCCAGCAGCTTAGGGCGACTAGCAAGCGATACGCAGTATTTT
TRBV12-3/TRBV12-4	NA	14	TRBJ2-1	TRBD2	CASIGTSGYNEQFF	TGTGCCAGCATCGGGACTAGCGGGTACAATGAGCAGTTCTTC
TRBV20-1	many	14	TRBJ2-3	TRBD2	CSARRLAATDTQYF	TGCAGTGCTAGACGGCTAGCGGCCACAGATACGCAGTATTTT
TRBV5-5	NA	15	TRBJ1-1	NA	CASSLSVRRVTEAFF	TGTGCCAGCAGCCTATCGGTCCGGAGGGTCACTGAAGCTTTCTTT
TRBV18	few	17	TRBJ2-1	TRBD2	CASSPPGLAGAGNEQFF	TGTGCCAGCTCACCACCTGGACTAGCGGGAGCAGGGAATGAGCAGTTCTTC
TRBV24-1	NA	16	TRBJ2-3	TRBD2	CATSDPGLAGTDTQYF	TGTGCCACCAGTGATCCGGGACTAGCGGGAACCGATACGCAGTATTTT
TRBV24-1	few	13	TRBJ1-1	NA	CATSDRDNREAFF	TGTGCCACCAGTGATCGGGACAATCGGGAAGCTTTCTTT
TRBV20-1	NA	18	TRBJ2-2	NA	CSARVLGIRGVGTGELFF	TGCAGTGCTAGAGTCTTAGGGATAAGGGGCGTAGGGACCGGGGAGCTGTTTTTT
TRBV12-3/TRBV12-4	few	14	TRBJ1-1	NA	CASSFLEGVGEAFF	TGTGCCAGCAGTTTTTTGGAGGGGGTAGGTGAAGCTTTCTTT
TRBV10-3	many	13	TRBJ2-5	NA	CAASTGLQETQYF	TGTGCCGCTTCTACGGGACTCCAAGAGACCCAGTACTTC
TRBV9	few	16	TRBJ1-1	TRBD1	CASSEGPKTGATEAFF	TGTGCCAGCAGCGAGGGGCCCAAAACAGGGGCCACTGAAGCTTTCTTT
TRBV4-1	many	15	TRBJ1-1	TRBD1	CASSQEGQSNTEAFF	TGCGCCAGCAGCCAAGAGGGACAGTCGAACACTGAAGCTTTCTTT
TRBV20-1	NA	13	TRBJ2-7	TRBD2	CSVISGSHYEQYF	TGCAGTGTCATTAGCGGGAGTCATTACGAGCAGTACTTC